In its sample, the clone carrying this TCR beta chain was seen a few times. The CDR3 totals 14 residues. J was trimmed by 12 bases and V by 4 bases; bases with no gene match: 12. Looked up from germline, CDR1 is LNHNV and CDR2 is YYDKDF (reference sequence). This sample stems from a study of blood T cell repertoires in COVID-19. Whole-study context: Sources were T cells, B-cell-depleted T cells, or PBMCs; the material itself was cDNA or gDNA.

Assay used: immunoSEQ multiplex PCR; TCRdb lists only in-frame clones, some missing. The sample contains 170,000 or so clones, around 87% of which appear only once. Sequences were obtained from peripheral blood. This clonotype originated in a man in his forties with active or convalescent COVID-19. V and J are TRBV15 and TRBJ2-1, with 7 bases fitting TRBD2. The CDR3 DNA is TGTGCCACCAGCATTGAAAGGACCCCGGGAGGGCAGTTCTTC. It is translated as CATSIERTPGGQFF. Combining the CDR3 with reference TRBV15 and TRBJ2-1 gives the whole variable domain DAMVIQNPRYQVTQFGKPVTLSCSQTLNHNVMYWYQQKSSQAPKLLFHYYDKDFNNEADTPDNFQSRRPNTSFCFLDIRSPGLGDTAMYLCATSIERTPGGQFFGPGTRLTVL.